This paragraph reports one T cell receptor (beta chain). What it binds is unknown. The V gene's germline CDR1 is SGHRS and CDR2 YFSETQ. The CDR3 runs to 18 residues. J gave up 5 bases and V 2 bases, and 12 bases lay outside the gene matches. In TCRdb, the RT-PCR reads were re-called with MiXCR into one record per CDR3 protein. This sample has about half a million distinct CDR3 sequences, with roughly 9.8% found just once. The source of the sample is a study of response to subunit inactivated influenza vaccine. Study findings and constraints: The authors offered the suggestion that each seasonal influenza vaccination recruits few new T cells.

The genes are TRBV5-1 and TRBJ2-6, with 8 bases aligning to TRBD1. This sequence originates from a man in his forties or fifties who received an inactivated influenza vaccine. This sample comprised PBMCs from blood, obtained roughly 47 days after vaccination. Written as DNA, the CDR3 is TGCGCCAGCAGCTTTTTCCAGGGGGCCACCAGAAGGGCCAACGTCCTGACTTTC. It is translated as CASSFFQGATRRANVLTF.